The clone carrying this T cell receptor beta chain was seen just once. Following autologous stem cell transplantation, relapse occurred in every patient, and exposure to brentuximab vedotin varied. TCRdb's copy holds only in-frame clones and misses some; the assay was immunoSEQ multiplex PCR. The data contain 95,000 to 100,000 clones, roughly 89% of them seen just once; the ten biggest clones take up about 6.1%. This sample is drawn from a study of PD-1 blockade in classical Hodgkin lymphoma. The CDR3 has 14 residues. The ends were cut back, 0 bases at V and 9 bases at J, with 11 bases in the middle. CDR1 is MNHEY and CDR2 is SVGAGI in the germline V gene.

The chain recombines TRBV6-5 with TRBJ2-2, with D possibly TRBD1 on 5 matching bases. The receptor comes from a human donor with classical Hodgkin lymphoma. The material sequenced was peripheral blood mononuclear cells (PBMCs), taken before the second cycle of nivolumab. CDR3 sequence reads: CASSYSSGLWELFF. CDR3 nucleotides: TGTGCCAGCAGTTACTCTTCAGGGCTCTGGGAGCTGTTTTTT.